This T cell receptor beta chain was recovered during a study of cytomegalovirus exposure and HLA in healthy donors. Whole-study results and caveats: In a later analysis, most CMV-associated TCR beta chains appeared HLA-restricted.

This clone came up once. Its antigen is unidentified. Vbeta (60) and Jbeta (13) primers were used in the PCR. Clones were sequenced by immunoSEQ multiplex PCR, and TCRdb holds only the in-frame ones, with some missing. The data hold around 150,000 clones, with 87% observed a single time. The V end was cut by 0 bases, the J end by 8 bases, with 10 bases between. This CDR3 has 13 residues. Germline values: CDR1 PRHDT, CDR2 FYEKMQ (reference sequence). The receptor was isolated from a woman in her 30s in good health and CMV-seronegative. Sequenced material: PBMCs. This sequence joins TRBV13 and TRBJ1-2; D is uncertain. The CDR3, as DNA: TGTGCCAGCAGCTTAGGCGGTCCGATGGGCTACACCTTC. It codes for CASSLGGPMGYTF.